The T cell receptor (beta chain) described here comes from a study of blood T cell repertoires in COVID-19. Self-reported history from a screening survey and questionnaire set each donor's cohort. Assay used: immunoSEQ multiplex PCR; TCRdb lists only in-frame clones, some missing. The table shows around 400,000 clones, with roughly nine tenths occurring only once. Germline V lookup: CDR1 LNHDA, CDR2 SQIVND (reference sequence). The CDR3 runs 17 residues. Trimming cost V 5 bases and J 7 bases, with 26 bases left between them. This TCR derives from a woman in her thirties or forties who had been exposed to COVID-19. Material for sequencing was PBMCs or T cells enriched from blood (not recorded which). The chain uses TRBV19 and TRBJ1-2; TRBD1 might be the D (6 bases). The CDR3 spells CASSPGGGNYSPGGYTF. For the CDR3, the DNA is TGTGCCAGTAGTCCTGGGGGCGGAAACTACTCCCCCGGTGGCTACACCTTC.